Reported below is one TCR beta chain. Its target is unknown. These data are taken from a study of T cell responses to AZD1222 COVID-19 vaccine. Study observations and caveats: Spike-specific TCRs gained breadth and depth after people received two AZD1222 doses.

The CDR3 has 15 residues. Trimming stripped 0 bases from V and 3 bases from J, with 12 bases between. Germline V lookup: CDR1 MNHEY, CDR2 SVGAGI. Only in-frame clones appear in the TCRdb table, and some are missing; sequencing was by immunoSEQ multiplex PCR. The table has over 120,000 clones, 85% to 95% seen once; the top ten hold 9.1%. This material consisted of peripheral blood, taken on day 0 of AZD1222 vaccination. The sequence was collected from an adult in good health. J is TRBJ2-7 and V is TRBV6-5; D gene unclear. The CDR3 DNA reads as TGTGCCAGCAGTTACTCAGCCCCGGTTTTCTACGAGCAGTACTTC. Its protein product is CASSYSAPVFYEQYF.